These T cell receptor beta chains were read from a single sample in a study of preoperative IRX-2 immunotherapy in early breast cancer. Sequencing used immunoSEQ multiplex PCR; TCRdb keeps in-frame clones, though not all of them. Here the sample spans 43,000 or so clones, approximately 94% being singletons. The specimen comprised tumor tissue, sampled after IRX-2 immunotherapy. The receptors were gathered from a human donor with breast cancer. Each CDR3 is given with its conserved first and last residue. Fields, in order: V gene, D gene, clone size, J gene, CDR3 protein, CDR3 DNA. D genes are given only for firm matches. For some rows the clone size is stated as once, few or many, or as a class when expanded; others skip it.

V gene: TRBV28; D gene: -; clone size: -; J gene: TRBJ2-7; CDR3 protein: CASSSQTGPTYEQYF; CDR3 DNA: TGTGCCAGCAGTTCTCAAACCGGCCCCACCTACGAGCAGTACTTC
V gene: TRBV18; D gene: TRBD2; clone size: -; J gene: TRBJ2-7; CDR3 protein: CASSPSGGPWGEQYF; CDR3 DNA: TGTGCCAGCTCACCTTCGGGAGGGCCTTGGGGCGAGCAGTACTTC
V gene: TRBV5-4; D gene: TRBD2; clone size: -; J gene: TRBJ2-1; CDR3 protein: CASSFPSLAGGLNEQFF; CDR3 DNA: TGTGCCAGCAGCTTCCCCAGTCTAGCGGGGGGGCTGAATGAGCAGTTCTTC
V gene: TRBV5-1; D gene: TRBD1; clone size: -; J gene: TRBJ2-7; CDR3 protein: CASSLRQGDDEQYF; CDR3 DNA: TGCGCCAGCAGCTTAAGACAGGGTGACGACGAGCAGTACTTC
V gene: TRBV10-1; D gene: -; clone size: -; J gene: TRBJ2-3; CDR3 protein: CASSETAVFTDTQYF; CDR3 DNA: TGCGCCAGCAGTGAAACGGCGGTGTTCACAGATACGCAGTATTTT
V gene: TRBV11-3; D gene: -; clone size: -; J gene: TRBJ1-5; CDR3 protein: CASSLVGTPHNNSNQPQHF; CDR3 DNA: TGTGCCAGCAGCTTAGTTGGGACACCCCACAATAATAGCAATCAGCCCCAGCATTTT
V gene: TRBV28; D gene: TRBD1; clone size: -; J gene: TRBJ2-3; CDR3 protein: CASSGGQYWDTQYF; CDR3 DNA: TGTGCCAGCAGTGGGGGACAGTACTGGGATACGCAGTATTTT
V gene: TRBV11-2; D gene: -; clone size: -; J gene: TRBJ1-2; CDR3 protein: CASSLNSYGYTF; CDR3 DNA: TGTGCCAGCAGCCTAAACAGCTATGGCTACACCTTC
V gene: TRBV7-3; D gene: -; clone size: once; J gene: TRBJ2-7; CDR3 protein: CASSSGPSLIGKQYF; CDR3 DNA: TGTGCCAGCAGCTCGGGGCCTTCCCTTATAGGAAAGCAGTACTTC
V gene: TRBV2; D gene: -; clone size: -; J gene: TRBJ1-5; CDR3 protein: CASGGEPQHF; CDR3 DNA: TGTGCCAGCGGGGGGGAGCCCCAGCATTTT
V gene: TRBV4-1; D gene: TRBD2; clone size: -; J gene: TRBJ2-1; CDR3 protein: CASSPVGGSKGEQFF; CDR3 DNA: TGCGCCAGCAGTCCTGTGGGGGGGAGCAAGGGTGAGCAGTTCTTC
V gene: TRBV6-5; D gene: TRBD1; clone size: -; J gene: TRBJ2-1; CDR3 protein: CASTPGQYNEQFF; CDR3 DNA: TGTGCCAGCACCCCGGGACAGTACAATGAGCAGTTCTTC
V gene: TRBV4-1; D gene: TRBD1; clone size: -; J gene: TRBJ2-2; CDR3 protein: CASRLLTGGDPGELFF; CDR3 DNA: TGCGCCAGCAGGCTCTTGACAGGGGGGGATCCCGGGGAGCTGTTTTTT
V gene: TRBV28; D gene: TRBD2; clone size: -; J gene: TRBJ2-5; CDR3 protein: CASSRLAGPGETQYF; CDR3 DNA: TGTGCCAGCAGCCGACTAGCGGGACCCGGGGAGACCCAGTACTTC
V gene: TRBV4-1; D gene: TRBD1; clone size: -; J gene: TRBJ2-7; CDR3 protein: CASSQAMPGQHISYEQYF; CDR3 DNA: TGCGCCAGCAGCCAAGCTATGCCGGGACAGCATATTTCCTACGAGCAGTACTTC
V gene: TRBV6-6; D gene: -; clone size: -; J gene: TRBJ1-5; CDR3 protein: CASSYDLPAGQPQHF; CDR3 DNA: TGTGCCAGCAGTTACGACCTCCCCGCCGGTCAGCCCCAGCATTTT
V gene: TRBV19; D gene: TRBD2; clone size: -; J gene: TRBJ2-7; CDR3 protein: CASSIRTSGPYEQYF; CDR3 DNA: TGTGCCAGTAGTATACGGACTAGCGGACCCTACGAGCAGTACTTC
V gene: TRBV11-2; D gene: -; clone size: -; J gene: TRBJ1-2; CDR3 protein: CASSLGPGTPNYGYTF; CDR3 DNA: TGTGCCAGCAGCTTAGGTCCTGGGACACCAAACTATGGCTACACCTTC
V gene: TRBV27; D gene: -; clone size: -; J gene: TRBJ1-3; CDR3 protein: CASWAAVGNTIYF; CDR3 DNA: TGTGCCAGCTGGGCCGCGGTGGGAAACACCATATATTTT
V gene: TRBV9; D gene: -; clone size: -; J gene: TRBJ2-3; CDR3 protein: CASSRLGLGTDTQYF; CDR3 DNA: TGTGCCAGCAGCCGACTTGGCCTTGGCACAGATACGCAGTATTTT
V gene: TRBV7-2; D gene: -; clone size: -; J gene: TRBJ2-2; CDR3 protein: CASSVRPGTGELFF; CDR3 DNA: TGTGCCAGCAGCGTGAGGCCGGGGACCGGGGAGCTGTTTTTT
V gene: TRBV6-5; D gene: -; clone size: -; J gene: TRBJ2-2; CDR3 protein: CASRSEGELFF; CDR3 DNA: TGTGCCAGCAGGTCTGAGGGGGAGCTGTTTTTT
V gene: TRBV19; D gene: -; clone size: -; J gene: TRBJ2-2; CDR3 protein: CASNGGFTGELFF; CDR3 DNA: TGTGCCAGTAATGGCGGGTTCACCGGGGAGCTGTTTTTT
V gene: TRBV29-1; D gene: -; clone size: -; J gene: TRBJ2-7; CDR3 protein: CSVERAGGLEQYF; CDR3 DNA: TGCAGCGTTGAACGGGCCGGAGGTCTCGAGCAGTACTTC
V gene: TRBV5-4; D gene: TRBD2; clone size: -; J gene: TRBJ2-2; CDR3 protein: CASSLAPAGGSTGELFF; CDR3 DNA: TGTGCCAGCAGCTTGGCTCCTGCGGGGGGTTCCACCGGGGAGCTGTTTTTT
V gene: TRBV7-3; D gene: TRBD2; clone size: -; J gene: TRBJ2-3; CDR3 protein: CASSPSGADTQYF; CDR3 DNA: TGTGCCAGCAGCCCGAGCGGGGCAGATACGCAGTATTTT
V gene: TRBV28; D gene: TRBD2; clone size: -; J gene: TRBJ2-4; CDR3 protein: CASSFSLGLAGEKNIQYF; CDR3 DNA: TGTGCCAGCAGTTTCTCCCTGGGACTAGCGGGGGAGAAAAACATTCAGTACTTC
V gene: TRBV5-1; D gene: -; clone size: -; J gene: TRBJ2-5; CDR3 protein: CASSLYLDTLETQYF; CDR3 DNA: TGCGCCAGCAGCTTGTATCTGGACACCTTGGAGACCCAGTACTTC
V gene: TRBV19; D gene: TRBD1; clone size: -; J gene: TRBJ2-2; CDR3 protein: CASRAGGPGELFF; CDR3 DNA: TGTGCCAGTAGGGCAGGGGGCCCCGGGGAGCTGTTTTTT
V gene: TRBV30; D gene: -; clone size: -; J gene: TRBJ1-4; CDR3 protein: CARGATNEKLFF; CDR3 DNA: TGTGCCCGGGGTGCAACTAATGAAAAACTGTTTTTT
V gene: TRBV19; D gene: -; clone size: -; J gene: TRBJ1-2; CDR3 protein: CASTVGGAYYGYTF; CDR3 DNA: TGTGCCAGTACAGTGGGGGGCGCGTACTATGGCTACACCTTC